This entry describes one T cell receptor beta chain. Its antigen is unknown. The sample is drawn from a study of T cell responses to AZD1222 COVID-19 vaccine. Findings of the study overall: Just five or six AZD1222 recipients were seropositive at baseline.

The CDR3 totals 15 residues. The germline gives CDR1 SGHDT, CDR2 YYEEEE. V was trimmed by 6 bases and J by 0 bases, leaving 10 bases between them. Here immunoSEQ multiplex PCR was the method, and the copy in TCRdb shows in-frame clones only, minus some. The sample lists about 180,000 clones, approximately 94% occurring once. The sequenced sample was peripheral blood, obtained 28 days after the second AZD1222 dose. The rearrangement joins TRBV5-6 to TRBJ2-6; D remains ambiguous. The sequence was obtained from an adult who received the AZD1222 COVID-19 vaccine. CDR3 residues: CASNSGFSGANVLTF. In DNA, the CDR3 is TGTGCCAGCAATTCGGGTTTCTCTGGGGCCAACGTCCTGACTTTC.